This TCR beta chain appears in the sequencing data of a study of OX40 agonist ivuxolimab in advanced cancers. Blood specimens came from baseline, cycle 4 day 1, and cycle 7 day 1. The repertoire was sequenced with immunoSEQ multiplex PCR; TCRdb's copy has only in-frame clones and lacks some. This table holds approximately 68,000 clones, approximately 86% found once. The junction had 6 bases not matched to a gene; V was cut back by 2 bases and J by 4 bases. CDR1 is MNHEY, CDR2 SVGAGI, per germline. The CDR3 has 16 residues. The chain links TRBV6-5 to TRBJ2-3, with 10 bases matching TRBD1. Source: CD4+ or CD8+ T cells sorted from blood, taken in a trial of the OX40 agonist ivuxolimab. This TCR was recovered from an adult with an advanced solid tumor such as melanoma, head and neck, liver or kidney cancer. The CDR3 DNA reads as TGTGCCAGCAGTTACCTACTGGACAGGGGGGCAGATACGCAGTATTTT. Translated: CASSYLLDRGADTQYF.